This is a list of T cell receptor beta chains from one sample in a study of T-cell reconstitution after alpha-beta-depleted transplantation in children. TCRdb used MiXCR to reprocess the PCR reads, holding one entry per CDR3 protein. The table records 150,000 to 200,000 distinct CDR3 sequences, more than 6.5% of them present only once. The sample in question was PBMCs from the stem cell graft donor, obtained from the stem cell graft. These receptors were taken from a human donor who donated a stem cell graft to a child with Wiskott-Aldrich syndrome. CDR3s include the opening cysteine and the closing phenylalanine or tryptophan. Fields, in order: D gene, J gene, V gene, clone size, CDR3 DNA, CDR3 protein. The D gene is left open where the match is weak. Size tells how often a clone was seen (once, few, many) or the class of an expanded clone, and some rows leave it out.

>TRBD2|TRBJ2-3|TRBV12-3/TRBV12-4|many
TGTGCCAGCAGTTCCGGGACTAGCGGGAGAACAGATACGCAGTATTTT
CASSSGTSGRTDTQYF
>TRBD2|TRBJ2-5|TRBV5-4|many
TGTGCCAGCAGCCGGGGAGGGGACGAGACCCAGTACTTC
CASSRGGDETQYF
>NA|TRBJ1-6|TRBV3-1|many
TGTGCCAGCAGCCAAGAAGGGCTGAATTCACCCCTCCACTTT
CASSQEGLNSPLHF
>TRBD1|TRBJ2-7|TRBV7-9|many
TGTGCCAGCAGTCCTTTCGGGACAGGAGAGCAGTACTTC
CASSPFGTGEQYF
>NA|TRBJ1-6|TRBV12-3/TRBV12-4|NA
TGTGCCAGCAGTTTAGCGGCGGCGGCAGCCTATAATTCACCCCTCCACTTT
CASSLAAAAAYNSPLHF
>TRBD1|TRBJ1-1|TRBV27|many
TGTGCCAGCAGCCCATATCTCGGGGCAGGGGGTGAAGCTTTCTTT
CASSPYLGAGGEAFF
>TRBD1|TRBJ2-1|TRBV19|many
TGTGCCACTTCCACCCAAACGGGGACAGGGGAAAGGAATGAGCAGTTCTTC
CATSTQTGTGERNEQFF
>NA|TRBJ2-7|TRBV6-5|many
TGTGCCAGCAGTTACTCGGCTAGTTGGGCAGAAGCCTACGAGCAGTACTTC
CASSYSASWAEAYEQYF
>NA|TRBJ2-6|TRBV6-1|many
TGTGCCAGCAGTGGGCGACAGCTTTCTGGGGCCAACGTCCTGACTTTC
CASSGRQLSGANVLTF
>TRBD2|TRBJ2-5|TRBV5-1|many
TGCGCCAGCAGAGAGGCGACTAGCGGGGGTGAGACCCAGTACTTC
CASREATSGGETQYF
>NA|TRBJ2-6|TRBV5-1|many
TGCGCCAGCAGCTTATCCCCCTCTGGGGCCAACGTCCTGACTTTC
CASSLSPSGANVLTF
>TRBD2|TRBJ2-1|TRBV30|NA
TGTGCCTGGAGTGTTAGGCGGGAGGGCCCCTACAATGAGCAGTTCTTC
CAWSVRREGPYNEQFF
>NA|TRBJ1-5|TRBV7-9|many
TGTGCCAGCAGCTTACAGGGGAACGGCAATCAGCCCCAGCATTTT
CASSLQGNGNQPQHF
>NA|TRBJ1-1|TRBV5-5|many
TGTGCCAGCAGCTTGGTTAGACAGATGAACACTGAAGCTTTCTTT
CASSLVRQMNTEAFF
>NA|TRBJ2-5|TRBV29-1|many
TGCAGCGCCATGACTAGACGGGAGACCCAGTACTTC
CSAMTRRETQYF
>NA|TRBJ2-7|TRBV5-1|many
TGCGCCAGCAGCTCAGGGACACAGAGCTCCTACGAGCAGTACTTC
CASSSGTQSSYEQYF
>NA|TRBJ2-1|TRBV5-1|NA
TGCGCCAGCAACAGCCGGCCCTCCTACAATGAGCAGTTCTTC
CASNSRPSYNEQFF
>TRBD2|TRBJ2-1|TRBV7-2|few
TGTGCCAGCAGCTTCGAAGGGACTACAAACAATGAGCAGTTCTTC
CASSFEGTTNNEQFF
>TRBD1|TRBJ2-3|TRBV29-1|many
TGCAGCGTCAGGGGGCGAAGCACAGATACGCAGTATTTT
CSVRGRSTDTQYF
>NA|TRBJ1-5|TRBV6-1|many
TGTGCCAGCAGTGAATACGGGGCTCAAGGTCAGCCCCAGCATTTT
CASSEYGAQGQPQHF
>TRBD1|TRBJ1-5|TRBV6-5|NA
TGTGCCAGCAGTCGGACAGGGAGTAATAGCAATCAGCCCCAGCATTTT
CASSRTGSNSNQPQHF
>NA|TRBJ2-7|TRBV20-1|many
TGCAGTGCTAGAGATAGCGCAACCTACGAGCAGTACTTC
CSARDSATYEQYF
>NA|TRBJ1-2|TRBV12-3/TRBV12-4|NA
TGTGCCAGCAGCCCCGCCTCTTCCGGCTACACCTTC
CASSPASSGYTF
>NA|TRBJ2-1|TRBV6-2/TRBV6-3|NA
TGTGCCAGCAGAAGTCAAGGAGCAGAGCAGTTCTTC
CASRSQGAEQFF
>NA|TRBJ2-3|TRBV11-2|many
TGTGCCAGCAGCTTCCTCCGGCACACAGATACGCAGTATTTT
CASSFLRHTDTQYF
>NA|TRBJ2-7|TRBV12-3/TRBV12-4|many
TGTGCCAGCAGTTCCCTTTCCCCCTTGGGAGAGCAGTACTTC
CASSSLSPLGEQYF
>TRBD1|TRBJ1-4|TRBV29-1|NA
TGCAGCGTTGTGACTCGGGACAGGGGGGCTAATGAAAAACTGTTTTTT
CSVVTRDRGANEKLFF
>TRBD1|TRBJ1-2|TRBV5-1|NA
TGCGCCAGCAGCTTGGGGGACAGGACGATCTATGGCTACACCTTC
CASSLGDRTIYGYTF
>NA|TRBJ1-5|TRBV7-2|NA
TGTGCCAGCAGCCCCCACATAGTCCCCATGAACTTCACCCAGCATTTT
CASSPHIVPMNFTQHF
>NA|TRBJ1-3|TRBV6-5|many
TGTGCCAGCAGTTCGGGCAGCTCTGGAAACACCATATATTTT
CASSSGSSGNTIYF
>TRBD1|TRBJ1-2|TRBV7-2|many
TGTGCCAGCAGCTCGGACAGGGTGAACTATGGCTACACCTTC
CASSSDRVNYGYTF
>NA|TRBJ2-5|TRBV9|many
TGTGCCAGCAGCGTAGGAGGGTGGAAAGAGACCCAGTACTTC
CASSVGGWKETQYF
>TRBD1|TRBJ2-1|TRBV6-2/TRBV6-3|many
TGTGCCAGCAGTAATCGACAGGGGAGCTCCTACAATGAGCAGTTCTTC
CASSNRQGSSYNEQFF
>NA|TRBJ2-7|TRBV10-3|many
TGTGCCATCAGTGAGTCGACGGGCAAGTCCTACGAGCAGTACTTC
CAISESTGKSYEQYF
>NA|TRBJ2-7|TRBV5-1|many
TGCGCCAGCAGCTTCCCCCGGGACTTTCAGGGGCCTCGATCCTACGAGCAGTACTTC
CASSFPRDFQGPRSYEQYF
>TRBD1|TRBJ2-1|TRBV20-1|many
TGCAGTGCCATTAGCGCGGACAGGGGGTATAATGAGCAGTTCTTC
CSAISADRGYNEQFF
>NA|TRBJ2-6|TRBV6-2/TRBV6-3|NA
TGTGCCAGCAACCGCCCGGTAGGGCAGGGTTCCCTCTCTGGGGCCAACGTCCTGACTTTC
CASNRPVGQGSLSGANVLTF
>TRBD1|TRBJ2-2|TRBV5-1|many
TGCGCCAGCAGCTTTGGACAGGGTCTCACCGGGGAGCTGTTTTTT
CASSFGQGLTGELFF
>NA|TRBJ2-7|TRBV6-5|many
TGTGCCAGCAGCCCGACAACGTCATCGGGGGGCGCGCAGTACTTC
CASSPTTSSGGAQYF
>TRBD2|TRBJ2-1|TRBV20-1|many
TGCAGTGCGAGAAAGCGGGGTCTTTCCTACAATGAGCAGTTCTTC
CSARKRGLSYNEQFF
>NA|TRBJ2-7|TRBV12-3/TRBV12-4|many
TGTGCCAGCACCAGGAACGGGACTTACAGCTCCTACGAGCAGTACTTC
CASTRNGTYSSYEQYF
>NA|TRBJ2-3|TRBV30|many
TGTGCCTGGAGTGTACCGGGGGCAAGGGATACGCAGTATTTT
CAWSVPGARDTQYF
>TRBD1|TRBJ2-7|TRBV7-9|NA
TGTGCCAGCAGCCCGTTGGGTTCAGGGGGCTACGAGCAGTACTTC
CASSPLGSGGYEQYF
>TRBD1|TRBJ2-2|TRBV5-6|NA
TGTGCCAGCAGCTGGGACAGGGGAAACAGCGGGGAGCTGTTTTTT
CASSWDRGNSGELFF
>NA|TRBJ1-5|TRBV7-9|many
TGTGCCAGCAGCTTCCTTACTCAGCCCCAGCATTTT
CASSFLTQPQHF
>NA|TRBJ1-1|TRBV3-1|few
TGTGCCAGCAGTCAGACTGGAGGTAGGGGTGAAGCTTTCTTT
CASSQTGGRGEAFF
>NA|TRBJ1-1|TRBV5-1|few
TGCGCCAGCAGAGTAGGGGGGAACACTGAAGCTTTCTTT
CASRVGGNTEAFF
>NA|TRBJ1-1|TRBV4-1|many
TGCGCCAGCAGCCAAGGGGGGGTCTCAGCTTTCTTT
CASSQGGVSAFF
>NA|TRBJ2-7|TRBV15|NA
TGTGCCACCAGCAGAGGAGACAGTCACTCCTACGAGCAGTACTTC
CATSRGDSHSYEQYF
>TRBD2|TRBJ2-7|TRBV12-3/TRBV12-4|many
TGTGCCAGCAGTTTAGCGCTGGGACTAGCGGGAGGCCTCGAGCAGTACTTC
CASSLALGLAGGLEQYF